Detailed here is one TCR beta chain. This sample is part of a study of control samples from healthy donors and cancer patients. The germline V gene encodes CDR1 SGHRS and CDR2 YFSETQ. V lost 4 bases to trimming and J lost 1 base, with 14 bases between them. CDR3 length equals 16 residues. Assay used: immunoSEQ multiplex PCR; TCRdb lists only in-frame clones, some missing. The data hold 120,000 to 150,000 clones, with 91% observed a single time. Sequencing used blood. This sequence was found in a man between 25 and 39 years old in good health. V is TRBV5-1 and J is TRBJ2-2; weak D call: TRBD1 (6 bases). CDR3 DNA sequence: TGCGCCAGCAGCCCGAGGGCGACAGGGAACACCGGGGAGCTGTTTTTT. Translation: CASSPRATGNTGELFF.